This TCR beta chain was sequenced for a study of T cells in Graves' hyperthyroidism and ophthalmopathy. The CDR3 has 10 amino acids. Trimming cost V 8 bases and J 9 bases, with 8 bases left between them. Germline CDR1 is MNHEY and CDR2 is SVGEGT. The blood was taken when hyperthyroidism was first diagnosed, before any ophthalmopathy symptoms showed up. Amplified TCR beta CDR3 regions came from RNA transcripts. First-round RT-PCR with HTBI primers amplified the TCR CDR3 region. TCRdb independently ran MiXCR on the multiplex PCR reads; one entry per CDR3 protein. The top ten clones hold approximately 15% of a sample with hundreds of thousands of distinct CDR3 sequences, about 19% of them seen once.

Sequencing input: blood. The sequence was collected from a woman between 50 and 59 years old with Graves' hyperthyroidism that later progressed to Graves' ophthalmopathy. The J gene is TRBJ1-5, the V gene TRBV6-2 or TRBV6-3; D gene unclear. The CDR3 DNA reads as TGTGCCAGCGGGTCTCGGCCCCAGCATTTT. Amino acid sequence: CASGSRPQHF.